Presented here are 16 T cell receptor beta chains from one specimen sequenced in a study of T cell responses to AZD1222 COVID-19 vaccine. This table comes from immunoSEQ multiplex PCR, and its TCRdb copy is limited to in-frame clones, with some not included. This sample has about 120,000 clones, with around 80% found just once. Sequenced here: peripheral blood, sampled 28 days after the second AZD1222 dose. The receptors stem from an adult who received the AZD1222 COVID-19 vaccine.

This clone was found once. The rearrangement joins TRBV10-3 to TRBJ2-5, with D maybe TRBD1 (5 bases). In germline, CDR1 is ENHRY, CDR2 SYGVKD. This CDR3 has 13 residues. V was pared by 2 bases and J by 2 bases, with 6 bases between. Written as DNA, the CDR3 is TGTGCCATCAGTGAGAGGGGACAAGAGACCCAGTACTTC. Its translation is CAISERGQETQYF.

The chain combines TRBV24-1 with TRBJ2-3, with a weak D call TRBD2 (5 bases). Trimming pared 9 bases from V and 5 bases from J, leaving 11 bases between. This CDR3 has 12 residues. The V gene's germline CDR1 is KGHDR and CDR2 SFDVKD. The CDR3 spells CATGDGGDTQYF. CDR3 coding DNA: TGTGCCACCGGCGACGGAGGAGATACGCAGTATTTT.

The chain links TRBV9 to TRBJ2-5; D is possibly TRBD2 (6 bases). The CDR3 is 15 residues long. The V gene lost 3 bases and the J gene lost 5 bases, with 17 bases spanning the gap. The germline CDR1 and CDR2 sequences are SGDLS and YYNGEE. CDR3 loop: CASSDGRGTLETQYF. CDR3 sequence (DNA): TGTGCCAGCAGCGACGGACGGGGGACTTTGGAGACCCAGTACTTC.

The chain uses TRBV19 and TRBJ2-7; the D call may be TRBD1 or TRBD2 (5 bases each). The CDR3 extends over 11 amino acids. The V gene's germline CDR1 is LNHDA and CDR2 SQIVND (reference sequence). Trimming stripped 11 bases from V and 2 bases from J, with 10 bases between. CDR3 in DNA: TGTGCCGTAGGGACCCCCTACGAGCAGTACTTC. Residues: CAVGTPYEQYF.

The rearrangement uses TRBV7-2 and TRBJ1-6; 7 bases are a match to TRBD1. The germline gives CDR1 SGHTA, CDR2 FQGNSA. The CDR3 sequence is 19 residues long. Unmatched junction bases numbered 9, after V lost 0 bases and J lost 1 base. The CDR3 sequence is CASSLAGSGGGSYNSPLHF. CDR3 nucleotides: TGTGCCAGCAGCTTAGCCGGGTCAGGGGGAGGATCCTATAATTCACCCCTCCACTTT.

This chain joins TRBV7-9 and TRBJ1-1; 9 bases line up with TRBD1. V gave up 5 bases and J gave up 6 bases; unmatched junction bases: 10. The germline V gene encodes CDR1 SEHNR and CDR2 FQNEAQ (reference sequence). This CDR3 has 15 amino acids. The CDR3 DNA reads TGTGCCAGCAGCCCATACAGGGGGCAACCTTCTGAAGCTTTCTTT. Translated, it gives CASSPYRGQPSEAFF.

The rearrangement uses TRBV5-4 and TRBJ1-2, with no clear D. The germline gives CDR1 SGHNT, CDR2 YYREEE (reference sequence). The CDR3 length is 13 residues. V dropped 4 bases and J dropped 8 bases, with 15 bases sitting between them. CDR3 loop: CASSPPERGGYTF. In DNA, the CDR3 is TGTGCCAGCAGCCCCCCCGAGCGCGGGGGCTACACCTTC.

Note on this clone: Additional DNA sequences in this sample encode the identical CDR3. The V gene is TRBV12-3 or TRBV12-4, the J gene TRBJ2-5; D is unresolved. CDR3 size: 13 residues. V gave up 1 base and J gave up 7 bases, with 10 bases separating them. The CDR3 region is CASSLGLKGTQYF. CDR3 DNA: TGTGCCAGCAGTTTAGGGCTAAAGGGGACCCAGTACTTC.

This clone has a single count. V usage is TRBV5-1 and J usage is TRBJ1-1; D possibly corresponds to TRBD1 (5 bases). Trimming stripped 0 bases from V and 0 bases from J, with 12 bases between. This CDR3 is 16 amino acids long. CDR1 and CDR2 from the germline V gene are SGHRS and YFSETQ. The chain's CDR3 is CASSLDFGGMNTEAFF. The CDR3 DNA reads TGCGCCAGCAGCTTGGATTTTGGGGGGATGAACACTGAAGCTTTCTTT. Supplemented by reference TRBV5-1 and TRBJ1-1, the full variable domain reads KAGVTQTPRYLIKTRGQQVTLSCSPISGHRSVSWYQQTPGQGLQFLFEYFSETQRNKGNFPGRFSGRQFSNSRSEMNVSTLELGDSALYLCASSLDFGGMNTEAFFGQGTRLTVV.

This clone is a singleton in its sample. The gene calls are TRBV4-1 and TRBJ2-7; D gene unclear. The CDR3 sequence is 14 residues long. Deletions cut 0 bases from V and 0 bases from J, with 6 bases between. Germline assignment: CDR1 MGHRA and CDR2 YSYEKL. The CDR3 DNA is TGCGCCAGCAGCCAAGACAGAGCCTCCTACGAGCAGTACTTC. It encodes CASSQDRASYEQYF.

The J gene is TRBJ1-2, the V gene TRBV4-3, with 9 positions matching TRBD1. With 1 base clipped from V and 4 bases from J, the junction kept 10 bases outside the gene matches. Per germline, CDR1 LGHNA and CDR2 YSLEER. This CDR3 contains 17 residues. The CDR3 sequence is CASSQAIWDRAIYGYTF. In nucleotides, the CDR3 is TGCGCCAGCAGCCAAGCAATTTGGGACAGGGCGATCTATGGCTACACCTTC.

This clone appeared a single time. This chain connects TRBV29-1 to TRBJ1-1; 8 bases align to TRBD1. Trimming removed 4 bases from V and 6 bases from J; junction bases left unmatched: 4. Germline V gene sequence: CDR1 SQVTM, CDR2 ANQGSEA. The CDR3 consists of 12 residues. CDR3: CSVVQGVAEAFF. Written as DNA, the CDR3 is TGCAGCGTTGTACAGGGGGTCGCTGAAGCTTTCTTT.

This clone has a handful of counts. V and J are TRBV2 and TRBJ2-4; D tentatively fits TRBD1 or TRBD2 (7 bases each). With 0 bases removed from V and 3 bases from J, the gap between germline ends came to 12 bases. Germline V lookup: CDR1 SNHLY, CDR2 FYNNEI. The CDR3 loop spans 16 amino acids. The CDR3 DNA follows: TGTGCCAGCAGTGAAGCTCCAGGGGGGGGCAAAAACATTCAGTACTTC. It is translated as CASSEAPGGGKNIQYF.

This rearrangement joins TRBV5-1 to TRBJ2-2; D may be TRBD1 or TRBD2 (6 bases each). With 0 bases removed from V and 5 bases from J, the gap between germline ends came to 11 bases. The CDR3 consists of 15 residues. CDR1 SGHRS and CDR2 YFSETQ come from the germline V gene. For the CDR3, the DNA is TGCGCCAGCAGCTTGGCCGGAGGGGGTACCGGGGAGCTGTTTTTT. Its translation is CASSLAGGGTGELFF. Complete variable domain (other parts from reference TRBV5-1 and TRBJ2-2): KAGVTQTPRYLIKTRGQQVTLSCSPISGHRSVSWYQQTPGQGLQFLFEYFSETQRNKGNFPGRFSGRQFSNSRSEMNVSTLELGDSALYLCASSLAGGGTGELFFGEGSRLTVL.

This chain links TRBV24-1 with TRBJ1-5; D is uncertain. CDR3 size: 14 residues. Per germline, CDR1 KGHDR and CDR2 SFDVKD. V dropped 5 bases and J dropped 6 bases, with 13 bases sitting between them. The CDR3 DNA reads as TGTGCCACCAGTGGTACGGGGATGGGTCAGCCCCAGCATTTT. Amino acids: CATSGTGMGQPQHF.

The chain is built from TRBV3-1 (or the pseudogene TRBV3-2) and TRBJ1-5; D possibly corresponds to TRBD1 (6 bases). Trimming removed 8 bases from V and 1 base from J, with 12 bases in between. CDR3 length: 14 amino acids. Germline loops: CDR1 LGHDT, CDR2 YNNKEL (reference sequence). The DNA for the CDR3 is TGTGCCAGCTCGGACAGTGGAAGCAATCAGCCCCAGCATTTT. Translation gives CASSDSGSNQPQHF.